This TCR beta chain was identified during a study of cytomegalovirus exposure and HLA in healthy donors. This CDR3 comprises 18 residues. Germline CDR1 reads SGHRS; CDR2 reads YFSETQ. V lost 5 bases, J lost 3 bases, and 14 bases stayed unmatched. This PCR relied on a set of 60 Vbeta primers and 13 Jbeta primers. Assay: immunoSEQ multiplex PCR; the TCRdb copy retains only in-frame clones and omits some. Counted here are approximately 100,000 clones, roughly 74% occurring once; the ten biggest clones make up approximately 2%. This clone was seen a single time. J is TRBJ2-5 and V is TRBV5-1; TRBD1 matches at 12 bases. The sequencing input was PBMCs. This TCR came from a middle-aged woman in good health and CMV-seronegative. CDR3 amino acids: CASSIGAGQGAVEETQYF. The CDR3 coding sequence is TGCGCCAGCAGTATTGGGGCGGGACAGGGGGCTGTGGAAGAGACCCAGTACTTC.